One TCR beta chain is described in this entry. Antigen specificity is unknown. At survey level, the immunoSEQ assay was run in its v3.0 version. Assay: immunoSEQ multiplex PCR; the TCRdb copy retains only in-frame clones and omits some. The data hold about 32,000 clones, with around 85% observed a single time. This sample was included in a study of long-term antiretroviral therapy in people with HIV. Findings and limits, study-wide: ART adherence, viral resistance and therapy changes were undocumented.

Trimming cost V 2 bases and J 7 bases, with 11 bases left between them. CDR1 and CDR2 (germline): SNHLY, FYNNEI. The CDR3 consists of 13 residues. The chain joins TRBV2 to TRBJ1-1; D is unresolved. Sequenced material: unsorted PBMCs, taken about 3.4 years after starting antiretroviral therapy. The TCR sequence derives from a man aged 18 to 35 with HIV. CDR3 coding DNA: TGTGCCAGCAGTGAAAGAGAGGGAGGTGAAGCTTTCTTT. It encodes CASSEREGGEAFF. The whole variable domain, filled in from reference TRBV2 and TRBJ1-1, reads EPEVTQTPSHQVTQMGQEVILRCVPISNHLYFYWYRQILGQKVEFLVSFYNNEISEKSEIFDDQFSVERPDGSNFTLKIRSTKLEDSAMYFCASSEREGGEAFFGQGTRLTVV.